This T cell receptor beta chain was found in a study of shared clonotypes between healthy human individuals. Data came from immunoSEQ multiplex PCR; TCRdb stores just in-frame clones and leaves some out. The sample records some 2,400,000 clones, nearly 97% being singletons. This clone was seen just once. A split of CD4+ cells into CD45RA+ naive and CD45RA-negative memory subsets was performed. V was shortened by 4 bases and J by 5 bases, with 3 bases between the two germline ends. The germline gives CDR1 LGHNA, CDR2 YSLEER. The CDR3 sequence is 11 residues long. V gene TRBV4-3 combines with J gene TRBJ2-4; no reliable D call. This sequence was found in a man younger than 35 in good health. Sequencing input: naive CD4+ T cells sorted from blood. The subset was: CD45RA+ positively selected. CDR3 coding DNA: TGCGCCAGCAGCCTAGAAAACATTCAGTACTTC. Translation: CASSLENIQYF.